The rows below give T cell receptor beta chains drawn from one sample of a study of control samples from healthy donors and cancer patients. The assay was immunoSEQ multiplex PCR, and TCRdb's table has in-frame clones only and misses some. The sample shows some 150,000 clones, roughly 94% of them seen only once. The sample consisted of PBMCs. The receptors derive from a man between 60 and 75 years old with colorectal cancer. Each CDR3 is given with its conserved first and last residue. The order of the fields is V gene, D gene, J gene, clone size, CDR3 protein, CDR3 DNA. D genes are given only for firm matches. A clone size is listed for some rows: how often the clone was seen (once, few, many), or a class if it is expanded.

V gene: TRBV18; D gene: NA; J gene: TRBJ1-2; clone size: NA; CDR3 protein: CASSPGGGNYGYTF; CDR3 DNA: TGTGCCAGCTCCCCCGGGGGCGGTAACTATGGCTACACCTTC
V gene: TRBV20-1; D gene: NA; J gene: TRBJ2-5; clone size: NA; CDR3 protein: CSASGAGQETQYF; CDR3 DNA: TGCAGTGCTAGTGGCGCGGGGCAAGAGACCCAGTACTTC
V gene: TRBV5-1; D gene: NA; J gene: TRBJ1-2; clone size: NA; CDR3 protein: CASSLDQTGYTF; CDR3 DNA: TGCGCCAGCAGCTTGGACCAGACTGGCTACACCTTC
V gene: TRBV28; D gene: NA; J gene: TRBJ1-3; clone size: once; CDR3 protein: CASSLEGLQAGNTIYF; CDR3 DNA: TGTGCCAGCAGTTTAGAAGGCCTACAGGCGGGAAACACCATATATTTT
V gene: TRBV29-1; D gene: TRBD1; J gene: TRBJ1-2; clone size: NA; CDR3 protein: CSASRTGGNYGYTF; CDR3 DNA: TGCAGCGCTTCAAGGACAGGGGGAAACTATGGCTACACCTTC
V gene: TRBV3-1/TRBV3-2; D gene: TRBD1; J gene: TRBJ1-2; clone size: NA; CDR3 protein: CASSQDLGTVYGYTF; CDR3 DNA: TGTGCCAGCAGCCAAGATCTAGGGACAGTATATGGCTACACCTTC
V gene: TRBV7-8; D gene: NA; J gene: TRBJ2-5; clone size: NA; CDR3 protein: CASSLVGSGGQGTQYF; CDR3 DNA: TGTGCCAGCAGCTTAGTGGGTAGCGGGGGACAGGGGACCCAGTACTTC
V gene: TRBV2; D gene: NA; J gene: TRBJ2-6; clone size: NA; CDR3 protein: CAGRGSGANVLTF; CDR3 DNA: TGTGCCGGGCGGGGATCCGGGGCCAACGTCCTGACTTTC
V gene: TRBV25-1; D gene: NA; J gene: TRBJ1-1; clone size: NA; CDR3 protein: CASSDYGYRNTEAFF; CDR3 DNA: TGTGCCAGCAGTGATTACGGGTACCGGAACACTGAAGCTTTCTTT
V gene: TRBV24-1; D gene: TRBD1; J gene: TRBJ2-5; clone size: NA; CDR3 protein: CATSDSAKPGQQETQYF; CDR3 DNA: TGTGCCACCAGTGATTCAGCCAAACCGGGACAGCAAGAGACCCAGTACTTC
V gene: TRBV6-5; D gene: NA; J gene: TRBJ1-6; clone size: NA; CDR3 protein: CASRGVSYNSPLHF; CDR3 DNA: TGTGCCAGCAGGGGGGTATCCTATAATTCACCCCTCCACTTT
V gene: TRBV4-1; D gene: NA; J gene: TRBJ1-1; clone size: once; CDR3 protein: CASSQGGGRQPFTEAFF; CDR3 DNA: TGCGCCAGCAGCCAGGGAGGGGGTCGACAGCCCTTCACTGAAGCTTTCTTT
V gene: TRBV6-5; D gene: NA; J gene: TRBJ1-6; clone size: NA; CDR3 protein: CASRRTVNSPLHF; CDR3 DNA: TGTGCCAGCAGAAGGACGGTGAATTCACCCCTCCACTTT
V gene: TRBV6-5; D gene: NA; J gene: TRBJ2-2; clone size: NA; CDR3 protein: CASIRDPDGELFF; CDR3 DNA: TGTGCCAGCATCCGGGACCCCGACGGGGAGCTGTTTTTT
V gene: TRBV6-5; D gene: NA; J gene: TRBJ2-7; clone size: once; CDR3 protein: CASSYEGVEQYF; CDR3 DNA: TGTGCCAGCAGTTACGAGGGGGTCGAGCAGTACTTC
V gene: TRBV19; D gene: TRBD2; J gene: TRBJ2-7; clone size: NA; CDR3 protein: CASSIASGPYEQYF; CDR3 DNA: TGTGCCAGTAGTATAGCTAGCGGACCCTACGAGCAGTACTTC
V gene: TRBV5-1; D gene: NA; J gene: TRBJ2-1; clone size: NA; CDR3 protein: CASSSGPVPQFF; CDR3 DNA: TGCGCCAGCAGCTCCGGGCCCGTCCCTCAGTTCTTC
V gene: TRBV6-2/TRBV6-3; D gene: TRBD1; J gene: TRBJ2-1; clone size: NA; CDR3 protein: CASSTTAGTGANNEQFF; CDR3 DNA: TGTGCCAGCAGTACCACCGCGGGGACAGGGGCGAACAATGAGCAGTTCTTC
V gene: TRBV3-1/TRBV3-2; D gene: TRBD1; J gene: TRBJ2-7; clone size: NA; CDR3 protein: CASSPRQGAFYEQYF; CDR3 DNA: TGTGCCAGCAGCCCCCGACAGGGGGCTTTCTACGAGCAGTACTTC
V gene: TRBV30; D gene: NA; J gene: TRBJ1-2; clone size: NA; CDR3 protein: CAWSTVGGYTF; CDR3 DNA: TGTGCCTGGAGTACGGTGGGGGGCTACACCTTC
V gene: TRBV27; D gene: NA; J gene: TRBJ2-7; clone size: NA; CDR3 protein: CASSLTGQGDEQYF; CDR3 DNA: TGTGCCAGCAGTTTAACAGGGCAGGGTGACGAGCAGTACTTC
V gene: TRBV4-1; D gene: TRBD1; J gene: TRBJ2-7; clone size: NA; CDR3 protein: CASSHRTGENEQYF; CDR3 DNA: TGCGCCAGCAGCCATAGGACAGGGGAGAACGAGCAGTACTTC
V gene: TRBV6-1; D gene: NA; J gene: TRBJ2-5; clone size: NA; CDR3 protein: CASSEFGVETQYF; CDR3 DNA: TGTGCCAGCAGTGAATTCGGGGTAGAGACCCAGTACTTC
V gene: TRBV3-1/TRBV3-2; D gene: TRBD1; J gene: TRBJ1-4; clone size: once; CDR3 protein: CASSLTGTGGGSGEKLFF; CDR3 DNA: TGTGCCAGCAGCCTCACCGGGACAGGGGGCGGCTCGGGCGAAAAACTGTTTTTT
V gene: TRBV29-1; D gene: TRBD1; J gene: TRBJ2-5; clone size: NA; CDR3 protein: CSVAGQGFQETQYF; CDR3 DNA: TGCAGCGTCGCGGGACAGGGGTTTCAAGAGACCCAGTACTTC
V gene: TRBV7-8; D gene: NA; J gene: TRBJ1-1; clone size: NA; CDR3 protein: CASSLVTHNLNTEAFF; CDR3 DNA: TGTGCCAGCAGCTTAGTGACACACAATCTGAACACTGAAGCTTTCTTT
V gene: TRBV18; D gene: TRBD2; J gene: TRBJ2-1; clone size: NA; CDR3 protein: CASSPTSGGPSNEQFF; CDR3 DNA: TGTGCCAGCTCGCCGACTAGCGGGGGGCCTAGCAATGAGCAGTTCTTC
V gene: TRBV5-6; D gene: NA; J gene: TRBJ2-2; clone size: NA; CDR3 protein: CASSGSGTGELFF; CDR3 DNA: TGTGCCAGCAGCGGGTCGGGAACCGGGGAGCTGTTTTTT
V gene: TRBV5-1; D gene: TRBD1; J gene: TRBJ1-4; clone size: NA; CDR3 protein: CASSLRQGRNEKLFF; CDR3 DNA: TGCGCCAGCAGCCTTCGACAGGGAAGAAATGAAAAACTGTTTTTT
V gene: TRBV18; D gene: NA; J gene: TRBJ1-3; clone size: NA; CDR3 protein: CASSRGAAAGNTIYF; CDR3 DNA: TGTGCCAGCTCACGGGGGGCAGCCGCTGGAAACACCATATATTTT
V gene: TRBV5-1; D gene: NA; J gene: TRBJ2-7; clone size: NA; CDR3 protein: CASSLLSGVNEQYF; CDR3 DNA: TGCGCCAGCAGCTTGTTATCGGGGGTGAACGAGCAGTACTTC
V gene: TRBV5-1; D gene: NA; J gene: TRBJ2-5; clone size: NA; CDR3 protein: CASSPNVDGETQYF; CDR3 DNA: TGCGCCAGCAGCCCTAATGTGGATGGGGAGACCCAGTACTTC
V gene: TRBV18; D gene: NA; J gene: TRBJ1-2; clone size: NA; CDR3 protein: CASSPQGKIANYGYTF; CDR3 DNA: TGTGCCAGCTCACCACAGGGGAAGATAGCCAACTATGGCTACACCTTC
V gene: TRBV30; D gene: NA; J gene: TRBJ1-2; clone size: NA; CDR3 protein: CAGGGASEANYGYTF; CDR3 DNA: TGTGCAGGCGGGGGCGCGTCTGAGGCTAACTATGGCTACACCTTC
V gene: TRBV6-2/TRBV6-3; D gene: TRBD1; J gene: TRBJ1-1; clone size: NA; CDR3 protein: CASSRGVFTEAFF; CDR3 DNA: TGTGCCAGCAGCAGGGGGGTTTTCACTGAAGCTTTCTTT
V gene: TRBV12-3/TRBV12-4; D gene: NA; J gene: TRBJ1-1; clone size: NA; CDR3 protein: CASSLMRETEAFF; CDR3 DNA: TGTGCCAGCAGTTTGATGCGGGAAACTGAAGCTTTCTTT
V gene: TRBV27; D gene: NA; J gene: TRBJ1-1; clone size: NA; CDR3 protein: CASSLGAPNTEAFF; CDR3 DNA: TGTGCCAGCAGTTTGGGGGCCCCGAACACTGAAGCTTTCTTT
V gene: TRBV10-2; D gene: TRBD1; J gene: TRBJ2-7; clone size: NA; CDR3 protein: CASTPGQGPYEQYF; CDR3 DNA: TGCGCCAGCACTCCGGGACAGGGGCCCTACGAGCAGTACTTC
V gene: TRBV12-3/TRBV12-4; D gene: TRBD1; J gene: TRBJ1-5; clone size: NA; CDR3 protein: CASSPDRSQPQHF; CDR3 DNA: TGTGCCAGCAGTCCGGACAGGAGTCAGCCCCAGCATTTT
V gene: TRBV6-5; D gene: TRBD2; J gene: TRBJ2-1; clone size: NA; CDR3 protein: CASSYSGRGAYNEQFF; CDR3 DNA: TGTGCCAGCAGTTACTCGGGGCGGGGGGCCTACAATGAGCAGTTCTTC
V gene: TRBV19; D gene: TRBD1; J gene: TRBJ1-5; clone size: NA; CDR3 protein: CASSAPTGMKIKSNQPQHF; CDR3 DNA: TGTGCCAGTAGTGCCCCGACAGGGATGAAGATTAAGAGCAATCAGCCTCAGCATTTT
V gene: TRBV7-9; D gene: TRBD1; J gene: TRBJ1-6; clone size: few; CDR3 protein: CASSSQTGYNSPLHF; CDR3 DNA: TGTGCCAGCAGCTCTCAGACAGGGTATAATTCACCCCTCCACTTT